This T cell receptor beta chain was retrieved from a study of glioma-infiltrating T cells after dendritic cell vaccination. Time point specified: after dendritic cell vaccination, including at tumor progression/relapse. All glioblastoma patients lacked an isocitrate dehydrogenase mutation. Clones were read by immunoSEQ multiplex PCR, and TCRdb kept only the in-frame ones, dropping some. The top ten hold roughly 2.5% of the sample, which has 110,000 or so clones, around 91% seen once. Germline V gives CDR1 SGDLS, CDR2 YYNGEE. CDR3 size: 16 residues. V gave up 3 bases and J gave up 8 bases; unmatched junction bases: 7.

The rearrangement joins TRBV9 to TRBJ2-1, with TRBD2 identical over 14 bases. The clonotype was recovered from a human donor with glioblastoma. Sequencing used blood, obtained after dendritic cell vaccination. The CDR3 region is CASSAGGLAGVHEQFF. The CDR3 DNA sequence: TGTGCCAGCAGCGCTGGGGGACTAGCGGGAGTTCATGAGCAGTTCTTC.